This is a list of T cell receptor beta chains from one sample in a study of chemoradiotherapy in HPV16-positive cancers. The table came from immunoSEQ multiplex PCR; TCRdb's copy has only in-frame clones and leaves some out. This table holds about 17,000 clones, 90% to 95% found once. The sequencing used blood, collected from a patient who underwent chemoradiotherapy. Every receptor here comes from a human donor with HPV-associated anogenital cancer. CDR3s include the opening cysteine and the closing phenylalanine or tryptophan. D genes are given only for firm matches. Some rows mark clone size as missing; the rest say once, few, many or name a class of expanded clone.

TGTGCCAGCAGCGTAGGGGGACAGGGAGAGACCCAGTACTTC | CASSVGGQGETQYF | TRBD1 | TRBJ2-5 | TRBV9 | 14 | NA
TGTGCCAGTAGTACGACATCCGGGACTGAGCACGAGCAGTACTTC | CASSTTSGTEHEQYF | NA | TRBJ2-7 | TRBV19 | 15 | NA
TGTGCCAGCAGAGGTGGGGGGTCGGGGTACAATGAGCAGTTCTTC | CASRGGGSGYNEQFF | NA | TRBJ2-1 | TRBV27 | 15 | NA
TGTGCCAGCAGTGAGTCGACAGATGGCTACACCTTC | CASSESTDGYTF | NA | TRBJ1-2 | TRBV25-1 | 12 | NA
TGTGCCAGCAGACAAGGGGAGACGGGGCCCCAGCATTTT | CASRQGETGPQHF | NA | TRBJ1-5 | TRBV7-9 | 13 | NA
TGCGCCAGCAGCCTCACAGATACGCAGTATTTT | CASSLTDTQYF | NA | TRBJ2-3 | TRBV5-1 | 11 | NA
TGTGCCAGCTCCTGGGACAGGGGGCGCAGAGAGACCCAGTACTTC | CASSWDRGRRETQYF | TRBD1 | TRBJ2-5 | TRBV2 | 15 | once
TGTGCCAGCAGCTTAGTCGGAGGGGGTGATGAGCAGTTCTTC | CASSLVGGGDEQFF | NA | TRBJ2-1 | TRBV7-6 | 14 | few
TGTGCCAGCAGCTTAGCTGGGGACCCCTACAATGAGCAGTTCTTC | CASSLAGDPYNEQFF | NA | TRBJ2-1 | TRBV7-8 | 15 | NA
TGTGCCTGGAGTGGACCTGGGAGGACCCAGTACTTC | CAWSGPGRTQYF | NA | TRBJ2-5 | TRBV30 | 12 | NA
TGTGCCAGCAGCCAAGGAGGGAGGGCTGGCTACACCTTC | CASSQGGRAGYTF | NA | TRBJ1-2 | TRBV14 | 13 | NA
TGTGCCTATTTTTTCTCCCCCCTGGAGGGGAACACTGAAGCTTTCTTT | CAYFFSPLEGNTEAFF | NA | TRBJ1-1 | TRBV30 | 16 | NA
TGCAGTGCTATAATAGAGGAGACCCAGTACTTC | CSAIIEETQYF | NA | TRBJ2-5 | TRBV20-1 | 11 | NA
TGTGCCTGGAGTGTACAGAGCGCCTACGAGCAGTACTTC | CAWSVQSAYEQYF | NA | TRBJ2-7 | TRBV30 | 13 | few
TGTGCCTGGAGTAGGGGGGGGACAGGGGGTAATTCACCCCTCCACTTT | CAWSRGGTGGNSPLHF | TRBD1 | TRBJ1-6 | TRBV30 | 16 | NA
TGCGCCAGCAGCAAGGGACTAGCCCCAGGGAATGAGCAGTTCTTC | CASSKGLAPGNEQFF | TRBD2 | TRBJ2-1 | TRBV5-1 | 15 | NA
TGTGCCAGCAGCGTAGGACAGGGTACAGATACGCAGTATTTT | CASSVGQGTDTQYF | TRBD1 | TRBJ2-3 | TRBV9 | 14 | NA
TGCGCCAGCAGGGGGACAGGGGACACTGAAGCTTTCTTT | CASRGTGDTEAFF | TRBD1 | TRBJ1-1 | TRBV10-1 | 13 | NA
TGCAGCGTTGATCCAGCGGGGGGGTCAGTAGATACGCAGTATTTT | CSVDPAGGSVDTQYF | TRBD2 | TRBJ2-3 | TRBV29-1 | 15 | NA
TGCGCCAGCAGCCAAGGACTAGCGGGGGCCTACGAGCAGTACTTC | CASSQGLAGAYEQYF | TRBD2 | TRBJ2-7 | TRBV4-1 | 15 | once
TGTGCCAGCAGTGCGGTTAGAAGGGACACTGAAGCTTTCTTT | CASSAVRRDTEAFF | NA | TRBJ1-1 | TRBV2 | 14 | NA
TGCGCCAGCAGCCCGGAGGGACAGGGGGGATCACCCCTCCACTTT | CASSPEGQGGSPLHF | TRBD1 | TRBJ1-6 | TRBV5-1 | 15 | once
TGTGCCAGCAGTTGGTCGGACAGGGTCTATGACTATGGCTACACCTTC | CASSWSDRVYDYGYTF | TRBD1 | TRBJ1-2 | TRBV7-9 | 16 | few
TGTGCCAGTAGTATCCCTGGGGAGTACAATCAGCCCCAGCATTTT | CASSIPGEYNQPQHF | NA | TRBJ1-5 | TRBV19 | 15 | NA
TGTGCCAGCAGCTTAGCCGGAGGGGCCGGGGGCAATCAGCCCCAGCATTTT | CASSLAGGAGGNQPQHF | NA | TRBJ1-5 | TRBV7-8 | 17 | NA